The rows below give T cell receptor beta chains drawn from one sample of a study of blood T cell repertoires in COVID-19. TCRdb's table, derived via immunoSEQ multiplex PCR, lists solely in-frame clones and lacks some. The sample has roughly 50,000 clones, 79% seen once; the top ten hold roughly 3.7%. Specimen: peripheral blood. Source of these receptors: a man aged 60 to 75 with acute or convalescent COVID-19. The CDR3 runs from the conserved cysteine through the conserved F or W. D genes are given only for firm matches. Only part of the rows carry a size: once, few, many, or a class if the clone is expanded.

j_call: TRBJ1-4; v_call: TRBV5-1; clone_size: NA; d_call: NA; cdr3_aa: CASSLGGRTNEKLFF; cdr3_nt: TGCGCCAGCAGCTTGGGGGGGAGGACTAATGAAAAACTGTTTTTT
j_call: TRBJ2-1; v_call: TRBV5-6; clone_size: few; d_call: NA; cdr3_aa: CASSFFGRLGNEQFF; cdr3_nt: TGTGCCAGCAGCTTCTTCGGGAGACTAGGCAATGAGCAGTTCTTC
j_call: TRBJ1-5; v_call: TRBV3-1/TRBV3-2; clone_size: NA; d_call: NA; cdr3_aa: CASSQGGYQPQHF; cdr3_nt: TGTGCCAGCAGCCAAGGAGGTTATCAGCCCCAGCATTTT
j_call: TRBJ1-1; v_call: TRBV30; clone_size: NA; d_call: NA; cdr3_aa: CAWNLPNTEAFF; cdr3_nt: TGTGCCTGGAACTTACCGAACACTGAAGCTTTCTTT
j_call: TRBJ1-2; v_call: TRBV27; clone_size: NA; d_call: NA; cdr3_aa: CASSFGSSYGYTF; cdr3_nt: TGTGCCAGCAGTTTCGGGTCTTCGTATGGCTACACCTTC
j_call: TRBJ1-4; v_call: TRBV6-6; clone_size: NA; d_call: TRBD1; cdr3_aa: CASSYSGTGDEKLFF; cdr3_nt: TGTGCCAGCAGTTACTCCGGGACAGGGGACGAAAAACTGTTTTTT
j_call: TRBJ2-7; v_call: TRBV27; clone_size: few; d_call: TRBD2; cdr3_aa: CASSLKGGAYEQYF; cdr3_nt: TGTGCCAGCAGTTTAAAGGGAGGGGCCTACGAGCAGTACTTC
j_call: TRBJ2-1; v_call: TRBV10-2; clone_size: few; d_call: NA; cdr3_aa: CASREGGLFF; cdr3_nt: TGCGCCAGCAGGGAAGGGGGATTGTTCTTC
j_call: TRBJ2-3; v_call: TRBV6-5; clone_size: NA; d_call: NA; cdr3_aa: CASSSRSYSTDTQYF; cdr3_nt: TGTGCCAGCAGTTCGCGCTCGTACAGCACAGATACGCAGTATTTT
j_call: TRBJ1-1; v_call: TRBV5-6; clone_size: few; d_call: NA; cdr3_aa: CASSFLGGNTEAFF; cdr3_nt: TGTGCCAGCAGCTTTTTAGGGGGGAACACTGAAGCTTTCTTT
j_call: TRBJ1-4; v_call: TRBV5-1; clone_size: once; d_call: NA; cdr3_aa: CASSLGSIRDINEKLFF; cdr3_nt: TGCGCCAGCAGCTTGGGATCAATCCGGGACATTAATGAAAAACTGTTTTTT
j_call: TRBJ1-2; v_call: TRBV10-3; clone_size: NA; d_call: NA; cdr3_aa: CAISESIDSYGYTF; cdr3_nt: TGTGCCATCAGTGAGTCCATTGACAGTTATGGCTACACCTTC
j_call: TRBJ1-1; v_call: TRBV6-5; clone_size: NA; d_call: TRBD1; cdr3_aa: CASSQGQSEAFF; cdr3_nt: TGTGCCAGCAGTCAGGGACAGAGTGAAGCTTTCTTT
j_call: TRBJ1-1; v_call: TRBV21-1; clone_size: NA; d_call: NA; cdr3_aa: CASSQIGAGTNKNTEAFF; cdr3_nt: TGTGCCAGCAGCCAAATCGGGGCAGGGACAAACAAGAACACTGAAGCTTTCTTT
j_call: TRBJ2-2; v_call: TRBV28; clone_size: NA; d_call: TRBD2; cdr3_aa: CASGTSGSAGELFF; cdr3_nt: TGTGCCAGCGGGACTAGCGGGAGTGCCGGGGAGCTGTTTTTT
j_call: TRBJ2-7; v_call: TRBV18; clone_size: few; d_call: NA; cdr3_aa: CASSPPLHKLLSTLGFLYEQYF; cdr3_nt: TGTGCCAGCTCACCACCTCTCCACAAGCTCCTCTCCACTCTAGGTTTCCTCTACGAGCAGTACTTC
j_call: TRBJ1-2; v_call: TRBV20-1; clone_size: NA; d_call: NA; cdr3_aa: CSTMGGFGYTF; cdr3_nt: TGCAGTACTATGGGGGGGTTTGGCTACACCTTC
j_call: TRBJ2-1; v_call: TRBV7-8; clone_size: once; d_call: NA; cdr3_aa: CASSLKRLVAYNEQFF; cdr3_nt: TGTGCCAGCAGCCTCAAGAGACTAGTTGCCTACAATGAGCAGTTCTTC
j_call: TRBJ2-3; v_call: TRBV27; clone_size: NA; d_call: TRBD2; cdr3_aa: CASSLRSPRGGTDTQYF; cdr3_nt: TGTGCCAGCAGTTTAAGGTCCCCCCGGGGAGGGACAGATACGCAGTATTTT
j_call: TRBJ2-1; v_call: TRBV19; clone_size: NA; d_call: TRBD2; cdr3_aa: CASSIVAAGGRDNEQFF; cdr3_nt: TGTGCCAGTAGTATAGTAGCAGCGGGAGGGCGGGACAATGAGCAGTTCTTC
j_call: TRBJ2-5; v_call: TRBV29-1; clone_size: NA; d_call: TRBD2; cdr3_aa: CSVKASGRQETQYF; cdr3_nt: TGCAGCGTTAAGGCTAGCGGGCGACAAGAGACCCAGTACTTC
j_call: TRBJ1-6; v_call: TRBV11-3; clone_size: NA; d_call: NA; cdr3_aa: CASSFRPNSPLHF; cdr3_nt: TGTGCCAGCAGCTTTCGTCCTAATTCACCCCTCCACTTT
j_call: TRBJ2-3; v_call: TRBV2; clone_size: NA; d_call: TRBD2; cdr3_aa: CASSVGRATDTQYF; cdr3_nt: TGTGCCAGCAGTGTAGGGAGGGCGACAGATACGCAGTATTTT
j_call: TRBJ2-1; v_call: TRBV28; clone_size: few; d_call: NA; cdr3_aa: CASSSNYNEQFF; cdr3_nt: TGTGCCAGCAGTTCAAATTACAATGAGCAGTTCTTC
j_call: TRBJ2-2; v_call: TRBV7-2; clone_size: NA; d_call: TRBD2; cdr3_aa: CASSPRPAGGPGELFF; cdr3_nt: TGTGCCAGCAGCCCACGGCCAGCGGGAGGCCCCGGGGAGCTGTTTTTT
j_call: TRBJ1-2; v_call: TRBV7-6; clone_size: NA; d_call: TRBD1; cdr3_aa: CASSLVSGDRVNGYTF; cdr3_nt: TGTGCCAGCAGCTTAGTTAGCGGGGACAGGGTTAATGGCTACACCTTC
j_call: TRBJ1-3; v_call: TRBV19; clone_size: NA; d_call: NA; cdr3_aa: CASSIMTAYSGNTIYF; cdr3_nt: TGTGCCAGTAGTATCATGACTGCCTACTCTGGAAACACCATATATTTT
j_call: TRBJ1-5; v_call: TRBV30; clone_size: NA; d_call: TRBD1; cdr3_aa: CAWRGRTGHNQPQHF; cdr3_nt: TGTGCCTGGAGGGGGAGGACAGGCCACAATCAGCCCCAGCATTTT
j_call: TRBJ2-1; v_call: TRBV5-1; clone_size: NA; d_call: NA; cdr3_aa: CASSPTVGVGQFF; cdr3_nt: TGCGCCAGCAGCCCAACGGTCGGGGTGGGGCAGTTCTTC
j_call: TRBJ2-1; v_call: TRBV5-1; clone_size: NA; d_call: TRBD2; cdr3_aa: CASRPGLAGSSYNEQFF; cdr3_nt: TGCGCCAGCAGACCGGGACTAGCGGGATCATCCTACAATGAGCAGTTCTTC
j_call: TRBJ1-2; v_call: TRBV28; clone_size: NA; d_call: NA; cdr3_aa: CASSYGDGYTF; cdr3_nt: TGTGCCAGCAGTTACGGTGATGGCTACACCTTC
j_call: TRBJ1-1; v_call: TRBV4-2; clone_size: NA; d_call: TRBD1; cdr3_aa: CASSQDLTGDTEAFF; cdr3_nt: TGTGCCAGCAGCCAAGACCTAACAGGGGACACTGAAGCTTTCTTT
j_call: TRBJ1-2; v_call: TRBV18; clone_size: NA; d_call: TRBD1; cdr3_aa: CASSPRTGGDGYTF; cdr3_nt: TGTGCCAGCTCACCAAGAACAGGGGGCGATGGCTACACCTTC
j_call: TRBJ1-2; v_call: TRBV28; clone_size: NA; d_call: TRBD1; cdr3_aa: CASSLGGQGNYGYTF; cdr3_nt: TGTGCCAGCAGTTTAGGGGGACAGGGTAACTATGGCTACACCTTC
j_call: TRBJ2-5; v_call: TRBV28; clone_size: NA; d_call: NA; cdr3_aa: CASSFPGEAGETQYF; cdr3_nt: TGTGCCAGCAGTTTTCCGGGAGAAGCCGGAGAGACCCAGTACTTC
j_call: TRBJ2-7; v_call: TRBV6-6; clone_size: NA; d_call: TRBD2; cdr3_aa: CASSPGGGYEQYF; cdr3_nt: TGTGCCAGCAGTCCCGGGGGGGGCTACGAGCAGTACTTC
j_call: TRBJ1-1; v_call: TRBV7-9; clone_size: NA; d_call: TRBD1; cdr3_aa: CASSLWAGGATEAFF; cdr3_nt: TGTGCCAGCAGCTTATGGGCAGGGGGAGCCACTGAAGCTTTCTTT
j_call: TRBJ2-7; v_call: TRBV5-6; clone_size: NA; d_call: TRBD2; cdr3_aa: CASSYAGGLYEQYF; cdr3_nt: TGTGCCAGCAGCTATGCGGGAGGGCTATACGAGCAGTACTTC
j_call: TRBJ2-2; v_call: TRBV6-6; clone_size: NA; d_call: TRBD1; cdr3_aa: CASSYGQGGNTGELFF; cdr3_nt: TGTGCCAGCAGTTACGGACAGGGGGGTAACACCGGGGAGCTGTTTTTT
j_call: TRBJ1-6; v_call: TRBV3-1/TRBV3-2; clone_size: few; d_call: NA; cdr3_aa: CASSQSEDSPLHF; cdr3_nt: TGTGCCAGCAGCCAATCAGAGGATTCACCCCTCCACTTT
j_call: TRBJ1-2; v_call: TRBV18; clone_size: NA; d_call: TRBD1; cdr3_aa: CASSPGQVTNYGYTF; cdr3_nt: TGTGCCAGCTCACCGGGACAGGTTACTAACTATGGCTACACCTTC
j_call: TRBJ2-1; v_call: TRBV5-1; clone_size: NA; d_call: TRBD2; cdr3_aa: CASSSRGGLAGINEQFF; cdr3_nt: TGCGCCAGCAGCTCCCGAGGGGGACTAGCGGGAATAAATGAGCAGTTCTTC
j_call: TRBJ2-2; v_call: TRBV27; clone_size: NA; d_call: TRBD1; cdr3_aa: CASGGTGRTTGELFF; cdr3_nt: TGTGCCAGCGGGGGGACAGGGCGAACCACCGGGGAGCTGTTTTTT
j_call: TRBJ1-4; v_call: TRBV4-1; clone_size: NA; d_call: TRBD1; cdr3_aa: CASSRDRGTTSEKLFF; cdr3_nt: TGCGCCAGCAGCCGGGACAGGGGGACAACTAGTGAAAAACTGTTTTTT
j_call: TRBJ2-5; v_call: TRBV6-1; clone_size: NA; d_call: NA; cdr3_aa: CASSDSAQAGPQETQYF; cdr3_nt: TGTGCCAGCAGTGACAGTGCTCAAGCGGGCCCCCAAGAGACCCAGTACTTC
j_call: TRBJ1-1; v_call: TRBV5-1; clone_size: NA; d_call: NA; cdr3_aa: CASSLQENTEAFF; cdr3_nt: TGCGCCAGCAGCTTGCAGGAGAACACTGAAGCTTTCTTT
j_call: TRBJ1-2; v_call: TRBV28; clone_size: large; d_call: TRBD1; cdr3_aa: CASCMGTGAYGYTF; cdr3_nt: TGTGCCAGCTGTATGGGGACAGGGGCGTATGGCTACACCTTC
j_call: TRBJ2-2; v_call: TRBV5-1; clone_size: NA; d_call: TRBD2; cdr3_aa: CASSSGLAGVVGELFF; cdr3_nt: TGCGCCAGCAGCTCGGGACTAGCGGGAGTGGTCGGGGAGCTGTTTTTT
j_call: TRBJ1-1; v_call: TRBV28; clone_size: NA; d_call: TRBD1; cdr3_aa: CASSFPTGVEAFF; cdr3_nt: TGTGCCAGCAGTTTCCCAACAGGGGTCGAAGCTTTCTTT
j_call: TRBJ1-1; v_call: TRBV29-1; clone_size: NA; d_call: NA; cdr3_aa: CSVDQGMNTEAFF; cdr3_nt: TGCAGCGTTGATCAGGGGATGAACACTGAAGCTTTCTTT
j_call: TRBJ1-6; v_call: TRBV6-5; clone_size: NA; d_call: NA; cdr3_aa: CASSYRSSYNSPLHF; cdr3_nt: TGTGCCAGCAGTTACAGGAGCTCCTATAATTCACCCCTCCACTTT
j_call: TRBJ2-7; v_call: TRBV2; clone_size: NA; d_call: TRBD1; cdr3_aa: CASRGTGSYEQYF; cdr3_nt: TGTGCCAGCAGGGGGACAGGGTCCTACGAGCAGTACTTC
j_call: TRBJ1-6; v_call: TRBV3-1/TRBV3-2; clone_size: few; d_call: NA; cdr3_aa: CASSQVAGTYNSPLHF; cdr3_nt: TGTGCCAGCAGCCAAGTAGCCGGGACTTATAATTCACCCCTCCACTTT
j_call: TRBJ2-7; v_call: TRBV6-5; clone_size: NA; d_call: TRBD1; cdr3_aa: CASSIRDRGYEQYF; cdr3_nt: TGTGCCAGCAGTATCCGGGACAGGGGCTACGAGCAGTACTTC
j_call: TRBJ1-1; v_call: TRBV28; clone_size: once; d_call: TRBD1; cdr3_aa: CASRATRDRAKTEAFF; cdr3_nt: TGTGCCAGCAGGGCGACCAGAGACAGGGCGAAAACTGAAGCTTTCTTT
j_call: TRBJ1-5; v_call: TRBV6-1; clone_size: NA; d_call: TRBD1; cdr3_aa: CASSAITGGLEPQHF; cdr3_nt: TGTGCCAGCAGTGCTATAACAGGGGGCTTAGAGCCCCAGCATTTT
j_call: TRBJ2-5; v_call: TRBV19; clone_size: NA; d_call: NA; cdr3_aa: CASSRQFQETQYF; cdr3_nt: TGTGCCAGTAGCAGGCAGTTCCAAGAGACCCAGTACTTC
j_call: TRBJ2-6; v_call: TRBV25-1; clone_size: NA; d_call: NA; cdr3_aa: CASSEEEGYSGANVLTF; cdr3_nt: TGTGCCAGCAGTGAGGAGGAGGGTTACTCTGGGGCCAACGTCCTGACTTTC
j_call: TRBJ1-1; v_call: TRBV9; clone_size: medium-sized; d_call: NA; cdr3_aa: CASSAVGREAEAFF; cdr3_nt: TGTGCCAGCAGCGCAGTAGGCAGGGAGGCTGAAGCTTTCTTT